Sequencing of this TCR beta chain was carried out in a study of T-cell reconstitution after alpha-beta-depleted transplantation in children. The germline CDR1 and CDR2 sequences are SQVTM and ANQGSEA. V was cut by 6 bases and J by 0 bases, with 12 bases left in between. The length of the CDR3 is 13 residues. The TCRbeta library was prepared with unique molecular identifiers. One entry per CDR3 protein, called by TCRdb with MiXCR from the PCR reads. Seen here are 360,000 or so distinct CDR3 sequences, about a fifth observed once, and the top ten hold approximately 3.8%. This clonotype was counted ten times or more.

The clonotype comes from a human donor who donated a stem cell graft to a child with acute myeloid leukemia. The genes are TRBV29-1 and TRBJ2-7; D gene uncertain. The sequenced sample was PBMCs from the stem cell graft donor, obtained from the stem cell graft. In DNA form, the CDR3 reads TGCAGCGTAAAGACCGGCAGCTCCTACGAGCAGTACTTC. Translated: CSVKTGSSYEQYF.